The clone carrying this T cell receptor beta chain has ten or more counts. Its antigen is still unknown. This record comes from a study of T cell repertoires in cytomegalovirus infection. There are 16 residues in the CDR3. Trimming stripped 1 base from V and 4 bases from J, with 16 bases between. Germline V gene lookup returns CDR1 LGHNA and CDR2 YNFKEQ. TCRdb itself ran the reads through MiXCR, one entry per CDR3 protein. The sample comprises some 99,000 distinct CDR3 sequences, about 30% of which are singletons, and about 81% rests with the top ten. The specimen was CD8+ T cells from cultured PBMCs, collected from culture after CMV antigen stimulation. The chain is built from TRBV4-2 and TRBJ1-2; possible D gene TRBD1, 6 bases. This TCR derives from a human donor in good health (CMV status not recorded). Some clones in this sample may be carry-over from other donors' samples. The CDR3 nucleotides read TGTGCCAGCAGCCAAGCCCATAAGGACAGATCCTATGGCTACACCTTC. This sequence encodes CASSQAHKDRSYGYTF.